The sequence of this T cell receptor beta chain was determined in a study of blood T cells in healthy people across ages. From germline, CDR1 is SGHTA and CDR2 FQGNSA. V shed 8 bases and J shed 1 base, with 20 bases lying between them. The CDR3 length is 16 residues. This clonotype has ten or more counts. It was with a sample-barcoded 5' primer and a J-beta primer mix that a second PCR of roughly 7 to 12 cycles was run. TCRdb passed the 5' RACE reads through MiXCR, listing each CDR3 protein once. The sample comprises 450,000 to 700,000 distinct CDR3 sequences, roughly 29% of which are singletons, and about 18% rests with the top ten.

The sequenced sample was blood. The J gene is TRBJ2-5, the V gene TRBV7-2; D possibly matches TRBD1 or TRBD2 (6 bases each). This TCR was sampled from a woman in her 70s in good health. CDR3: CASVTGGGGGQETQYF. The CDR3 coding sequence is TGTGCCAGCGTAACTGGGGGCGGAGGGGGCCAAGAGACCCAGTACTTC.